What follows are 20 T cell receptor beta chains derived from one specimen sequenced in a study of shared clonotypes between healthy human individuals. Generated by immunoSEQ multiplex PCR, the TCRdb table keeps only in-frame clones and is missing some. The sample lists about 590,000 clones; just under 97% were seen once. Naive CD8 cells comprised CD45RO-negative, CCR7-positively selected cells, excluding terminally differentiated effector memory CD45RA+ cells. The sequenced sample consisted of naive CD8+ T cells sorted from blood. All receptors come from a woman younger than 45 in good health.

V gene TRBV28 combines with J gene TRBJ2-5, with 16 bases lining up with TRBD2. The CDR3 length is 18 residues. Germline V gene data show CDR1 as MDHEN and CDR2 as SYDVKM. Trimming cost V 2 bases and J 7 bases; bases outside gene matches: 10. The DNA of the CDR3 is TGTGCCAGCAGTTTAAGTGTGGGACTAGCGGGAGGGCTCCGGACCCAGTACTTC. As protein: CASSLSVGLAGGLRTQYF.

The V call is TRBV29-1, the J call TRBJ1-1, with D perhaps matching TRBD1 (6 bases). The CDR3 contains 15 residues. The germline V gene has CDR1 SQVTM and CDR2 ANQGSEA. V shed 3 bases and J shed 2 bases, with 16 bases lying between them. The CDR3 DNA sequence: TGCAGCGTTGATCTCCCAGGGGAGCTTAACACTGAAGCTTTCTTT. This translates into CSVDLPGELNTEAFF.

The J gene is TRBJ2-5, the V gene TRBV28; either TRBD1 or TRBD2 may supply D (5 bases each). The CDR3 consists of 13 residues. V lost 3 bases to trimming and J lost 5 bases, with 10 bases between them. Per the germline V gene, CDR1 is MDHEN and CDR2 is SYDVKM. CDR3 coding DNA: TGTGCCAGCAGTTTTCGGGACCGGGAGACCCAGTACTTC. Amino acids: CASSFRDRETQYF. Supplemented by reference TRBV28 and TRBJ2-5, the full variable domain reads DVKVTQSSRYLVKRTGEKVFLECVQDMDHENMFWYRQDPGLGLRLIYFSYDVKMKEKGDIPEGYSVSREKKERFSLILESASTNQTSMYLCASSFRDRETQYFGPGTRLLVL.

The rearrangement uses TRBV27 and TRBJ1-4; D gene unclear. V lost 6 bases and J lost 6, with 17 bases in between. The CDR3 covers 15 residues. CDR1 is MNHEY, CDR2 SMNVEV, per germline (reference sequence). CDR3 bases: TGTGCCAGCAGCGACCCCCGGGAGGGAGATGAAAAACTGTTTTTT. Translated: CASSDPREGDEKLFF.

The chain is built from TRBV9 and TRBJ2-1; D not resolved. Trimming left V 5 bases short and J 8 bases short, with 11 bases between. The length of the CDR3 is 12 residues. Germline values: CDR1 SGDLS, CDR2 YYNGEE. The CDR3 region has the DNA TGTGCCAGCAGTGAGACCGGGTATGAGCAGTTCTTC. This gives the protein CASSETGYEQFF.

V gene TRBV19 combines with J gene TRBJ2-7, with D perhaps matching TRBD1 (5 bases). Germline CDR1 and CDR2: LNHDA and SQIVND (reference sequence). The CDR3 is 16 residues long. The V end lost 1 base, the J end lost 3 bases, and 16 bases lay between the germline ends. CDR3 in amino acids: CASSIGQAGHFYEQYF. The CDR3 DNA reads as TGTGCCAGTAGTATAGGGCAAGCAGGGCATTTCTACGAGCAGTACTTC.

The chain is built from TRBV14 and TRBJ2-7; perhaps TRBD1 as D (6 bases). The CDR3 has 13 residues. Trimming pared 6 bases from V and 6 bases from J, leaving 15 bases between. CDR1 is SGHDN, CDR2 FVKESK, per germline. The CDR3 loop reads CASSPRGRPEQYF. CDR3 sequence (DNA): TGTGCCAGCAGTCCAAGGGGGAGACCCGAGCAGTACTTC.

The V and J genes are TRBV15 and TRBJ1-2, with 8 bases lining up with TRBD1. The CDR3 totals 16 residues. The trim removed 0 bases at V and 2 bases at J, leaving 5 bases unmatched. CDR1 and CDR2 from the germline V gene are LNHNV and YYDKDF (reference sequence). CDR3 nucleotides: TGTGCCACCAGCAGAGATCAGACAGGGGAAAACTATGGCTACACCTTC. It specifies CATSRDQTGENYGYTF.

The J gene is TRBJ2-7, the V gene TRBV28; D might be TRBD2 (5 bases). The V and J ends lost 6 bases and 1 base respectively, with 10 bases between them. Germline loops: CDR1 MDHEN, CDR2 SYDVKM. The CDR3 consists of 13 residues. The CDR3 DNA is TGTGCCAGCAGACCAGGACTTTCCTACGAGCAGTACTTC. Translated: CASRPGLSYEQYF.

V and J are TRBV7-9 and TRBJ2-2; TRBD1 might be the D (5 bases). The germline V gene has CDR1 SEHNR and CDR2 FQNEAQ (reference sequence). The V and J ends lost 1 base and 4 bases respectively, with 13 bases between them. The CDR3 spans 16 residues. DNA of the CDR3: TGTGCCAGCAGCTTAGACCAAGAGACAGTCACCGGGGAGCTGTTTTTT. Protein: CASSLDQETVTGELFF.

This clone was seen only once. This chain links TRBV29-1 with TRBJ2-1; possible D gene TRBD2, 5 bases. V was cut by 6 bases and J by 3 bases, with 12 bases left in between. This CDR3 contains 13 residues. The germline V gene has CDR1 SQVTM and CDR2 ANQGSEA. The CDR3 bases are TGCAGCGTCACGAGGGAGTTCTACAATGAGCAGTTCTTC. Translating gives CSVTREFYNEQFF.

This clone was picked up one time. V gene TRBV9 combines with J gene TRBJ2-1; the D gene is possibly TRBD2 (5 bases). The CDR3 runs 18 residues. Trimming cost V 0 bases and J 1 base, with 17 bases left between them. Germline-derived CDR1 and CDR2 are SGDLS and YYNGEE. Written as DNA, the CDR3 is TGTGCCAGCAGCGTAGAAGTGAGGGCAGGACCTTCCTACAATGAGCAGTTCTTC. It is translated as CASSVEVRAGPSYNEQFF.

The chain links TRBV7-2 to TRBJ2-5, with D hard to call. Trimming took off 5 bases at V and 2 bases at J, with 15 bases between the two ends. Germline loops: CDR1 SGHTA, CDR2 FQGNSA. This CDR3 is built from 15 residues. The CDR3 here is CASSPVLGSQETQYF. Here the CDR3 DNA reads TGTGCCAGCAGCCCGGTACTGGGTTCTCAAGAGACCCAGTACTTC.

This chain connects TRBV19 to TRBJ2-6, with 7 positions matching TRBD2. Germline CDR1 and CDR2: LNHDA and SQIVND (reference sequence). The CDR3 length is 18 residues. V lost 2 bases and J lost 3; bases outside the gene matches: 10. The CDR3 loop reads CASSISGTKILGANVLTF. The CDR3, as DNA: TGTGCCAGTAGTATAAGCGGGACTAAGATTCTTGGGGCCAACGTCCTGACTTTC.

The genes are TRBV7-8 and TRBJ2-2; possible D gene TRBD1, 5 bases. Trimming left V 0 bases short and J 9 bases short, with 11 bases between. Germline V CDR1 and CDR2: SGHVS, FQNEAQ. This CDR3 comprises 14 residues. In DNA form, the CDR3 reads TGTGCCAGCAGCTTAGCGGGGCCCCACCGGGAGCTGTTTTTT. Translated, it gives CASSLAGPHRELFF.

The rearrangement links TRBV5-6 to TRBJ2-7; 9 bases align to TRBD2. With V trimmed by 6 bases and J by 3 bases, 10 bases remained unmatched. Germline CDR1 and CDR2: SGHDT and YYEEEE. This CDR3 spans 15 amino acids. DNA for the CDR3: TGTGCCAGCACAAGCGTAGCGGGAGATTTCTACGAGCAGTACTTC. Translating gives CASTSVAGDFYEQYF.

V and J are TRBV28 and TRBJ2-7; 11 bases fit TRBD2. Germline V gene data show CDR1 as MDHEN and CDR2 as SYDVKM. Unmatched junction bases numbered 8, after V lost 5 bases and J lost 5 bases. The CDR3 is made up of 15 amino acids. The CDR3 here is CASSPRTSGPNEQYF. CDR3 in DNA: TGTGCCAGCAGTCCCAGGACTAGCGGGCCCAACGAGCAGTACTTC.

Notes on this clone: Relative to the germline gene, one junction end is altered; a read error may explain this. The chain joins TRBV5-1 to TRBJ2-7, with D possibly matching TRBD2 (6 bases). Germline-derived CDR1 and CDR2 are SGHRS and YFSETQ. This CDR3 is built from 12 residues. In DNA, the CDR3 is TGCGCCAGCAGCTTGATGCCGGGACTTCTGAACTTC. Its translation is CASSLMPGLLNF.

The genes are TRBV11-1 and TRBJ2-7; TRBD1 is a possible D gene (5 bases). In germline, CDR1 is SGHAT, CDR2 FQDESV (reference sequence). This CDR3 contains 16 residues. Trimming pared 5 bases from V and 3 bases from J, leaving 20 bases between. CDR3 sequence reads: CASSPSPLRALYEQYF. CDR3 DNA: TGTGCCAGCAGCCCTAGTCCCCTCAGGGCGCTCTACGAGCAGTACTTC.

The chain uses TRBV5-1 and TRBJ1-3; D is undetermined. The length of the CDR3 is 14 residues. Germline CDR1 and CDR2: SGHRS and YFSETQ. V was shortened by 5 bases and J by 4 bases, with 13 bases between the two germline ends. The CDR3 bases are TGCGCCAGCAGGGGCACGACTGAAGGAAACACCATATATTTT. Translating gives CASRGTTEGNTIYF.